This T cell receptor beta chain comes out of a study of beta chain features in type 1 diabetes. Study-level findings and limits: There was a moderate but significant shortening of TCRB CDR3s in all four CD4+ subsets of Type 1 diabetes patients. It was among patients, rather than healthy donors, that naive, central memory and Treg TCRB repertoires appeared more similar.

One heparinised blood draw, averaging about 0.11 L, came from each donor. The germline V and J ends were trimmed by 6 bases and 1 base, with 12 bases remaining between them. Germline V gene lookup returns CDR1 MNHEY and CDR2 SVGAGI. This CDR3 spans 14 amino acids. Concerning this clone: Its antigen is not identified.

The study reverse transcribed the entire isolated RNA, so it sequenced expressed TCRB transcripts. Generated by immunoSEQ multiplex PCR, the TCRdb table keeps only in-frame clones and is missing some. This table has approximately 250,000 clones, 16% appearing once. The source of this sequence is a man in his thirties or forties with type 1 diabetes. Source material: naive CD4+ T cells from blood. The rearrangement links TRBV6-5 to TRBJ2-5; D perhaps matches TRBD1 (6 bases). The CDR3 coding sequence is TGTGCCAGCAGCCGAGGACAGACCCAAGAGACCCAGTACTTC. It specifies CASSRGQTQETQYF.